This T cell receptor beta chain was sequenced in a study of cytomegalovirus exposure and HLA in healthy donors. CDR3 size: 16 residues. V gave up 0 bases and J gave up 3 bases, with 12 bases separating them. Germline CDR1 reads MNHNS; CDR2 reads SASEGT. The PCR ran on 60 Vbeta and 13 Jbeta primers. TCRdb keeps only in-frame clones here, not all; method: immunoSEQ multiplex PCR. Seen here are more than 85,000 clones, over 80% observed once, and the top ten hold 6.5% to 7%. Points from the study as a whole: The listing of 150 or so TCR beta chains classed them as cytomegalovirus-associated.

Comments on this clone: Its specificity is not known.

Input material: PBMCs. The clonotype was recovered from a man aged 25 to 45 in good health and CMV-seropositive. The rearrangement joins TRBV6-1 to TRBJ1-3, with D perhaps matching TRBD1 (5 bases). The CDR3 DNA reads TGTGCCAGCAGTGAAGCGGTGGGGCAGATTGGAAACACCATATATTTT. Translating gives CASSEAVGQIGNTIYF.